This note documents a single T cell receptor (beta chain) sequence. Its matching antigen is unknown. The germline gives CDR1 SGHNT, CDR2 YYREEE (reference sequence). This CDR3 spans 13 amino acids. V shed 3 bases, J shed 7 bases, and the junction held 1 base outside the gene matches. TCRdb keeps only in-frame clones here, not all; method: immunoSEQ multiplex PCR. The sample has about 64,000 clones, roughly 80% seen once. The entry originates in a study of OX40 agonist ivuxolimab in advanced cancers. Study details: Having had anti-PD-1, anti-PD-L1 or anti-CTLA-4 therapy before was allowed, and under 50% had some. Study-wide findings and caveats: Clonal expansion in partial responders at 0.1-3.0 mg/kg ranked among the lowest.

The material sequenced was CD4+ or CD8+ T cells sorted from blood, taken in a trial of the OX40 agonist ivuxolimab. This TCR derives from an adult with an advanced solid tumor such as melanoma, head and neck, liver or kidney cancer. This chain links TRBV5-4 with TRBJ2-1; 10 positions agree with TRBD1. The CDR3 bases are TGTGCCAGCAGCTGGGGACAGGGGAATGAGCAGTTCTTC. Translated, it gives CASSWGQGNEQFF.